These 15 T cell receptor beta chains originate from one sample sequenced in a study of T cells in women clearing cervical HPV infection. Clones were sequenced by immunoSEQ multiplex PCR, and TCRdb holds only the in-frame ones, with some missing. Listed are about 23,000 clones; about 24% falls within the top ten. Sequences were obtained from blood buffy coat. Every receptor here comes from a woman between 18 and 70 years old with a cervical HPV16 infection that either progressed to CIN3+ or cleared (not recorded which).

A note on this clone: The CDR3 goes on 3 residues after the read ends, and that part is filled in from the germline J gene. The rearrangement joins TRBV2 to TRBJ2-1, with 8 bases matching TRBD2. The CDR3 is 15 amino acids. CDR1 is SNHLY and CDR2 is FYNNEI in the germline V gene. V lost 7 bases, J lost 5 bases, and 10 bases stayed unmatched. Here the CDR3 reads CASIESGGANNEQFF. The CDR3 bases that were read are TGTGCCAGCATCGAAAGCGGGGGAGCTAACAATGAG.

Regarding this clone: The CDR3 extends 3 residues past the end of the read, so its final part is completed from the germline J gene. The chain links TRBV18 to TRBJ1-2, with D maybe TRBD1 (6 bases). The CDR3 totals 13 residues. Per germline, CDR1 KGHSH and CDR2 LQKENI. The CDR3 here is CASSPPQGNHYTF. The sequenced part of the CDR3 DNA is TGTGCCAGCTCACCACCACAGGGAAATCAC.

On this clone itself: The CDR3 extends 3 residues past the end of the read, so its final part is completed from the germline J gene. V gene TRBV11-2 combines with J gene TRBJ1-2; D is unclear. V lost 2 bases, J lost 4 bases, and 14 bases lay in between. CDR1 is SGHAT and CDR2 is FQNNGV in the germline V gene. This CDR3 has 15 residues. CDR3 residues: CASSLSPVPGYGYTF. CDR3 bases read: TGTGCCAGCAGCTTATCTCCGGTTCCGGGCTATGGC.

CDR3 bases read: TGTGCCAGCAGTTATGCAGGTGGATTGGCAGATACG. Translated, it gives CASSYAGGLADT. The full CDR3 sequence reads CASSYAGGLADTQYF. V is TRBV11-2 and J is TRBJ2-3, with D hard to call. The sequence runs out 3 residues before the end of the CDR3; the remainder is reconstructed from the germline J gene. This CDR3 contains 15 residues. V lost 6 bases to trimming and J lost 4 bases, with 17 bases between them. Germline-derived CDR1 and CDR2 are SGHAT and FQNNGV.

Incomplete CDR3 DNA: TGTGCCAGTAGTATGACAGGGTTGAACCCAAAAAACGAAAAA. Protein product: CASSMTGLNPKNEK. The full-length CDR3 reads as CASSMTGLNPKNEKLFF. V and J are TRBV19 and TRBJ1-4, with 7 bases identical to TRBD1. The read ends 3 residues before the CDR3 terminus; that terminus is restored from the germline J gene. Trimming took 3 bases from V and 8 from J; bases not matched to a gene: 15. The CDR3 is made up of 17 amino acids. Looked up from germline, CDR1 is LNHDA and CDR2 is SQIVND (reference sequence).

As to this clone: The read ends 3 residues early relative to the CDR3; the germline J gene fills the gap. This specimen includes other DNA sequences encoding the same CDR3. The gene calls are TRBV30 and TRBJ1-1, with D unclear. V lost 3 bases and J lost 7, with 6 bases in between. The germline gives CDR1 GTSNPN, CDR2 SVGIG (reference sequence). The CDR3 is 10 residues long. The DNA read from the CDR3 is TGTGCCTGGAGCTTACTTGAA. It is translated as CAWSLLE. The CDR3, in full, reads CAWSLLEAFF.

For this clone: The read falls 3 residues short of the CDR3 end, and the missing part is taken from the germline J gene. The V call is TRBV7-8, the J call TRBJ2-7; TRBD1 matches at 8 bases. The CDR3 sequence is 14 residues long. Germline CDR1 and CDR2: SGHVS and FQNEAQ. With 3 bases clipped from V and 6 bases from J, the junction kept 7 bases outside the gene matches. The DNA read from the CDR3 is TGTGCCAGCAGCTTGGCAGGACAGGGAGGCGAG. As protein: CASSLAGQGGE. The entire CDR3 sequence reads CASSLAGQGGEQYF.

About this clone: The CDR3 goes on 3 residues after the read ends, and that part is filled in from the germline J gene. The chain recombines TRBV19 with TRBJ1-2; D gene unclear. The CDR3 consists of 14 residues. The V gene lost 3 bases and the J gene lost 2 bases, with 10 bases spanning the gap. From germline, CDR1 is LNHDA and CDR2 SQIVND (reference sequence). Partial CDR3 DNA: TGTGCCAGTAGTATCTCGGGGTTCAACTATGGC. It encodes CASSISGFNYG. The full CDR3 reads CASSISGFNYGYTF.

A word on this clone: The CDR3 end lies 3 residues beyond the end of the read and is filled in from the germline J gene. J is TRBJ1-4 and V is TRBV2; TRBD1 is a possible D gene (5 bases). Germline CDR1 SNHLY, CDR2 FYNNEI. The CDR3 runs to 15 residues. CDR3 loop: CASSDWTKNNSPLFF. The sequenced CDR3 bases are TGTGCCAGCAGTGATTGGACAAAGAATAATTCACCA.

About this clone: The observed sequence ends 3 residues before the CDR3 terminus, with the missing tail filled in from the germline J gene. The chain is built from TRBV14 and TRBJ1-2; TRBD1 agrees at 8 bases. J gave up 1 base and V 5 bases, and 6 bases lay outside the gene matches. The CDR3 contains 15 residues. Looked up from germline, CDR1 is SGHDN and CDR2 is FVKESK. This chain's CDR3 is CASSAGTGYNYGYTF. The DNA read from the CDR3 is TGTGCCAGCAGCGCAGGGACAGGCTATAACTATGGC. Supplemented by reference TRBV14 and TRBJ1-2, the full variable domain reads EAGVTQFPSHSVIEKGQTVTLRCDPISGHDNLYWYRRVMGKEIKFLLHFVKESKQDESGMPNNRFLAERTGGTYSTLKVQPAELEDSGVYFCASSAGTGYNYGYTFGSGTRLTVV.

As for this clone: Read sequence stops 3 residues before the CDR3 end, and the germline J gene provides the missing end. The chain employs TRBV7-9 and TRBJ1-4; no definite D call. Trimming took off 1 base at V and 6 bases at J, with 3 bases between the two ends. This CDR3 region has 12 residues. Germline CDR1 reads SEHNR; CDR2 reads FQNEAQ (reference sequence). The CDR3 bases that were read are TGTGCCAGCAGCTTAGAGGATGAAAAA. Its translation: CASSLEDEK. The full CDR3 protein is CASSLEDEKLFF.

A word on this clone: The CDR3 end falls 3 residues outside the read, so it is completed with the germline J gene. The chain recombines TRBV2 with TRBJ2-6; possible D gene TRBD1, 6 bases. CDR3 length equals 16 residues. Trimming removed 5 bases from V and 2 bases from J, with 13 bases in between. The germline V gene encodes CDR1 SNHLY and CDR2 FYNNEI. CDR3 DNA (partial): TGTGCCAGCAGTATTGAACAGGGTGCTGGGGCCAACGTC. It is translated as CASSIEQGAGANV. The entire CDR3 sequence reads CASSIEQGAGANVLTF.

The CDR3 spells CASSQGGEQFF. The covered CDR3 bases are TGTGCCAGCAGCCAAGGCGGTGAG. This chain connects TRBV4-2 to TRBJ2-1; D is uncertain. The read terminates 3 residues before the CDR3 end, so the remaining end is supplied by the germline J gene. The CDR3 covers 11 residues. With 1 base removed from V and 9 bases from J, the gap between germline ends came to 4 bases. CDR1 and CDR2 from the germline V gene are LGHNA and YNFKEQ.

Comments on this clone: The read is 3 residues too short to cover the CDR3 end, so that end is filled in from the germline J gene. The chain is built from TRBV19 and TRBJ2-3; 13 bases agree with TRBD2. Germline V CDR1 and CDR2: LNHDA, SQIVND (reference sequence). CDR3 length equals 15 residues. The ends lost 10 bases at V and 2 bases at J; junction bases unmatched: 6. The CDR3 loop is CATKLAGGLTDTQYF. Partial CDR3 DNA: TGTGCCACGAAACTAGCGGGGGGGCTCACAGATACG.

Note on this clone: The missing CDR3 end, 3 residues past where the read stops, is filled in from the germline J gene. The V call is TRBV20-1, the J call TRBJ1-3; D perhaps matches TRBD1 (6 bases). This CDR3 is built from 13 residues. Germline V lookup: CDR1 DFQATT, CDR2 SNEGSKA (reference sequence). V dropped 5 bases and J dropped 0 bases, with 8 bases sitting between them. CDR3 region: CSALGHSGNTIYF. CDR3 bases read: TGCAGTGCTTTGGGACACTCTGGAAACACC.